The sequence of this T cell receptor (beta chain) was determined in a study of blood T cells in healthy people across ages. Overall study findings and caveats: Shifts in expanded clonotypes may have been confounded by donor CMV status, which was unknown. Whereas aged donors had fewer naive CD4+ cells, long-lived donors had more of them and higher diversity.

A second PCR of about 7 to 11 cycles used a sample-barcoded 5' primer and a J-beta primer mix. The template-switch adaptor, which had 12 random nucleotides, put a tag on each cDNA molecule. TCRdb reprocessed the 5' RACE reads with MiXCR, giving one entry per CDR3 protein. The repertoire holds about 810,000 distinct CDR3 sequences, with around 34% as singletons. About this clonotype itself: Its matching antigen is unknown. A much bigger clone sits one base away, suggesting this may be a read error.

Per germline, CDR1 MNHNY and CDR2 SVGAGI (reference sequence). V was shortened by 0 bases and J by 13 bases, with 22 bases between the two germline ends. The CDR3 extends over 16 amino acids. This TCR was recovered from a man aged 18 to 29 in good health. The sequenced material came from blood. The chain carries TRBV6-6 and TRBJ2-4; D may be TRBD1 (7 bases). CDR3 sequence reads: CASSYSPSSEGAPQYF. CDR3 DNA: TGTGCCAGCAGTTACTCACCCTCTAGCGAGGGGGCCCCGCAGTACTTC.